These T cell receptor beta chains were read from a single sample in a study of cytomegalovirus exposure and HLA in healthy donors. TCRdb's copy holds only in-frame clones and misses some; the assay was immunoSEQ multiplex PCR. The data hold around 71,000 clones, with roughly 63% observed a single time. The sample was PBMCs. These receptors were collected from a man aged 25 to 40 in good health and CMV-seropositive. Both conserved end residues are part of each CDR3. Each record gives: J gene, D gene, clone size, V gene, CDR3 protein, CDR3 DNA. D genes are given only for firm matches. Clone sizes are given selectively: once, few, many, or a class where the clone is expanded.

>TRBJ1-2|.|.|TRBV5-6
CASWGLRGLNGYTF
TGTGCCAGCTGGGGGTTGCGGGGGTTAAATGGCTACACCTTC
>TRBJ1-2|.|.|TRBV28
CASFLRAHGYTF
TGTGCCAGCTTTTTGAGGGCCCATGGCTACACCTTC
>TRBJ2-7|TRBD2|.|TRBV7-3
CASSSGLAGDEQYF
TGTGCCAGCAGCTCCGGACTAGCGGGAGACGAGCAGTACTTC
>TRBJ2-1|TRBD2|few|TRBV19
CASSPSGIAYNEQFF
TGTGCCAGTAGTCCGAGCGGGATAGCCTACAATGAGCAGTTCTTC
>TRBJ1-4|TRBD1|few|TRBV6-5
CASRRQGTGEKLFF
TGTGCCAGCAGGCGACAGGGGACGGGTGAAAAACTGTTTTTT
>TRBJ2-3|TRBD1|.|TRBV14
CASSPGQGGPDTQYF
TGTGCCAGCAGCCCAGGACAGGGGGGCCCAGATACGCAGTATTTT
>TRBJ1-5|TRBD1|few|TRBV28
CASSDRENGNQPQHF
TGTGCCAGCAGTGACAGGGAAAATGGCAATCAGCCCCAGCATTTT
>TRBJ1-5|.|once|TRBV28
CASSSGGSRQPQHF
TGTGCCAGCAGTTCGGGGGGATCGAGACAGCCCCAGCATTTT
>TRBJ2-2|.|few|TRBV28
CASRTKNSLAREGGTGELFF
TGTGCCAGCAGGACTAAGAACTCTCTAGCCCGAGAGGGAGGCACCGGGGAGCTGTTTTTT
>TRBJ2-3|.|.|TRBV19
CASSHTGRADTQYF
TGTGCCAGTAGTCATACAGGCCGCGCAGATACGCAGTATTTT
>TRBJ2-3|.|once|TRBV11-3
CASSPWSGGTDTQYF
TGTGCCAGCAGCCCTTGGTCGGGGGGCACAGATACGCAGTATTTT
>TRBJ2-1|TRBD2|.|TRBV5-4
CASSLDSSGYNEQFF
TGTGCCAGCAGCTTGGATTCTAGCGGCTACAATGAGCAGTTCTTC
>TRBJ1-6|.|few|TRBV5-1
CASSLLGPLSYNSPLHF
TGCGCCAGCAGCTTGTTGGGCCCCCTCTCCTATAATTCACCCCTCCACTTT
>TRBJ2-1|TRBD2|.|TRBV6-1
CASREGTSFGEQFF
TGTGCCAGCAGGGAGGGGACTAGCTTCGGGGAGCAGTTCTTC
>TRBJ2-7|.|few|TRBV11-3
CASSLDGQGGPWYEQYF
TGTGCCAGCAGCTTAGATGGTCAGGGTGGGCCTTGGTACGAGCAGTACTTC
>TRBJ2-4|TRBD1|.|TRBV6-1
CASSESGRTGGVVGKNIQYF
TGTGCCAGCAGTGAAAGCGGCCGGACAGGGGGAGTCGTGGGCAAAAACATTCAGTACTTC
>TRBJ1-2|TRBD1|.|TRBV7-9
CASSLLPGTGGEGYTF
TGTGCCAGCAGCTTATTACCCGGGACAGGGGGAGAGGGCTACACCTTC
>TRBJ1-1|.|.|TRBV7-2
CASRLRVGGTEAFF
TGTGCCAGCAGGCTAAGAGTGGGGGGCACTGAAGCTTTCTTT
>TRBJ2-7|TRBD2|once|TRBV2
CASSAHGGVYEQYF
TGTGCCAGCAGTGCCCACGGGGGGGTCTACGAGCAGTACTTC
>TRBJ1-4|TRBD1|once|TRBV7-6
CASSPGQWGEKLFF
TGTGCCAGCAGCCCGGGACAGTGGGGTGAAAAACTGTTTTTT
>TRBJ2-7|.|.|TRBV27
CASSPQGVYEQYF
TGTGCCAGCAGTCCTCAAGGGGTCTACGAGCAGTACTTC
>TRBJ2-3|.|.|TRBV6-5
CASSSRPSATDTQYF
TGTGCCAGCAGCTCCAGACCGAGCGCGACAGATACGCAGTATTTT
>TRBJ2-7|.|.|TRBV7-3
CASSSGPGEGYEQYF
TGTGCCAGCAGCTCGGGGCCAGGGGAGGGCTACGAGCAGTACTTC
>TRBJ2-3|.|few|TRBV5-1
CASSSTTDTQYF
TGCGCCAGCAGCTCCACTACAGATACGCAGTATTTT
>TRBJ2-7|TRBD2|.|TRBV7-9
CASSLPGFATSGSDEQYF
TGTGCCAGCAGCTTACCGGGGTTTGCGACTAGCGGGAGTGACGAGCAGTACTTC
>TRBJ2-5|.|.|TRBV7-9
CASSPESKTQYF
TGTGCCAGCAGCCCCGAGTCTAAGACCCAGTACTTC